Sequencing of this T cell receptor (beta chain) was carried out in a study of cytomegalovirus exposure and HLA in healthy donors. The germline gives CDR1 GTSNPN, CDR2 SVGIG (reference sequence). CDR3 length equals 14 residues. V was pared by 2 bases and J by 1 base, with 11 bases between. Despite likely unrecorded immune exposures, the donors were nominally healthy at the time of sampling. PCR was performed using 60 Vbeta and 13 Jbeta primers. Sequenced by immunoSEQ multiplex PCR; TCRdb stores in-frame clones only, minus some. In the table there are some 150,000 clones, more than 65% of which are singletons.

The sequencing sample was made of PBMCs. The clonotype comes from a man aged 30-40 years in good health and CMV-seropositive. This rearrangement joins TRBV30 to TRBJ1-1; a weak D match, TRBD1 (5 bases). DNA of the CDR3: TGTGCCTGGAGTCCCGGTGGACAGAACACTGAAGCTTTCTTT. Translation gives CAWSPGGQNTEAFF.